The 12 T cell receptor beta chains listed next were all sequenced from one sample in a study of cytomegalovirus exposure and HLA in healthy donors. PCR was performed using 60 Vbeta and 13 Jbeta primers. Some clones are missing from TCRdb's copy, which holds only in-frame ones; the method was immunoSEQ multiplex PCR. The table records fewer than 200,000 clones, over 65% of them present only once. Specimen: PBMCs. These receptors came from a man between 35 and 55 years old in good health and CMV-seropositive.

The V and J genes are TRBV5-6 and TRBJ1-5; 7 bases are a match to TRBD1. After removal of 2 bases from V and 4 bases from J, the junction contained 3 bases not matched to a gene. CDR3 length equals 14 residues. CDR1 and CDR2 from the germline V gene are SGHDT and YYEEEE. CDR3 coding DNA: TGTGCCAGCAGCTTCGGGACAGCAAATCAGCCCCAGCATTTT. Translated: CASSFGTANQPQHF. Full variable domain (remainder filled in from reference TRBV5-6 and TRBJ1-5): DAGVTQSPTHLIKTRGQQVTLRCSPKSGHDTVSWYQQALGQGPQFIFQYYEEEERQRGNFPDRFSGHQFPNYSSELNVNALLLGDSALYLCASSFGTANQPQHFGDGTRLSIL.

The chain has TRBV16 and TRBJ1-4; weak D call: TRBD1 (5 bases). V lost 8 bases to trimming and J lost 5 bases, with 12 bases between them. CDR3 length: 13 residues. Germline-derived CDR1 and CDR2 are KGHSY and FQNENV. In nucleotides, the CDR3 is TGTGCCAGCCAGCCAGGGAAAAATGAAAAACTGTTTTTT. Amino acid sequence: CASQPGKNEKLFF.

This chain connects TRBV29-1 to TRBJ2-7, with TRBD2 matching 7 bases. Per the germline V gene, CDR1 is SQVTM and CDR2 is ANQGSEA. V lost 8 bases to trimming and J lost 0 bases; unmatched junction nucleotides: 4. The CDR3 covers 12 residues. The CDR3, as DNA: TGCAGCACGGCTAGCGGCTCCTACGAGCAGTACTTC. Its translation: CSTASGSYEQYF.

The CDR3, as DNA: TGCGCCAGCAGCCAAGACCCGACAGGGGGGACCTACAATGAGCAGTTCTTC. Amino acids: CASSQDPTGGTYNEQFF. This chain connects TRBV4-3 to TRBJ2-1; 9 bases are shared with TRBD1. J gave up 2 bases and V 0 bases, and 5 bases lay outside the gene matches. Germline CDR1 reads LGHNA; CDR2 reads YSLEER. The CDR3 is 17 residues long.

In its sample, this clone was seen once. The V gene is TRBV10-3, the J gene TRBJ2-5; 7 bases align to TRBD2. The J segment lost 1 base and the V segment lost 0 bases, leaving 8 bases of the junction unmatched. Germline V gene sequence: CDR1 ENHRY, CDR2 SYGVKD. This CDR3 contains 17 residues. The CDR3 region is CAISESASGEIQETQYF. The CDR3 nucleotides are TGTGCCATCAGTGAGTCTGCTAGCGGAGAGATCCAAGAGACCCAGTACTTC.

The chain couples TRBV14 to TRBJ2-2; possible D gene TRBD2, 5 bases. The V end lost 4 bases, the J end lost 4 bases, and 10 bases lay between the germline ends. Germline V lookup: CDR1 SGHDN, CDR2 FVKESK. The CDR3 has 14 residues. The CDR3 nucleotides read TGTGCCAGCAGCCCCAACGCGGGCACCGGGGAGCTGTTTTTT. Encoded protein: CASSPNAGTGELFF.

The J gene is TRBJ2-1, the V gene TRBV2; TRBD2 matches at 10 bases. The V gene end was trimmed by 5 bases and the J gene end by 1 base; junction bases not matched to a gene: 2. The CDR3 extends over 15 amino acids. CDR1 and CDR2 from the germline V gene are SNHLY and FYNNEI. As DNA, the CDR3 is TGTGCCAGCAGTTCGACTAGCGGGTCCTACAATGAGCAGTTCTTC. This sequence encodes CASSSTSGSYNEQFF.

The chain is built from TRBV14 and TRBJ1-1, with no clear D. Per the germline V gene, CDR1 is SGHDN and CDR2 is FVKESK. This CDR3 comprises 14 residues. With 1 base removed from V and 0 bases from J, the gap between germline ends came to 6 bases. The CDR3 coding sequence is TGTGCCAGCAGCCAAGGACGGGTGAACACTGAAGCTTTCTTT. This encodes CASSQGRVNTEAFF.

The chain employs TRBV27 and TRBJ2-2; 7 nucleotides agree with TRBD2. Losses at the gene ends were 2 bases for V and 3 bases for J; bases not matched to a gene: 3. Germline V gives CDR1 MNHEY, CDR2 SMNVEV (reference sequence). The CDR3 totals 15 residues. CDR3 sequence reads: CASSLRGRDTGELFF. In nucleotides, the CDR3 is TGTGCCAGCAGTTTACGGGGGAGGGACACCGGGGAGCTGTTTTTT.

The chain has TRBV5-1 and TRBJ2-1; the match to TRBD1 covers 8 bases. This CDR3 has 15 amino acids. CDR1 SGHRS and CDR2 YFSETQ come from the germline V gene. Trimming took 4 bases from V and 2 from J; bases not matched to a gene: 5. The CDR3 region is CASSGGQDPYNEQFF. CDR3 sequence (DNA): TGCGCCAGCAGCGGGGGACAGGACCCCTACAATGAGCAGTTCTTC. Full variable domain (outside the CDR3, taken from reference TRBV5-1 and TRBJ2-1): KAGVTQTPRYLIKTRGQQVTLSCSPISGHRSVSWYQQTPGQGLQFLFEYFSETQRNKGNFPGRFSGRQFSNSRSEMNVSTLELGDSALYLCASSGGQDPYNEQFFGPGTRLTVL.

CDR3 nucleotide sequence: TGTGCCAGCAAGGGGGCTCCTAATGAAAAACTGTTTTTT. It encodes CASKGAPNEKLFF. The genes are TRBV2 and TRBJ1-4; 7 positions match TRBD1. J gave up 3 bases and V 7 bases, and 2 bases lay outside the gene matches. The CDR3 covers 13 residues. Germline CDR1 is SNHLY and CDR2 is FYNNEI.

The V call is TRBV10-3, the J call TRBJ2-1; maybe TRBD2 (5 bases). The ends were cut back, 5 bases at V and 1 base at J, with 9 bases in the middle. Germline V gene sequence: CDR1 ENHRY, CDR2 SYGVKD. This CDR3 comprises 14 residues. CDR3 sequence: CAISSGLSYNEQFF. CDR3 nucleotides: TGTGCCATCAGTTCAGGACTTTCCTACAATGAGCAGTTCTTC.